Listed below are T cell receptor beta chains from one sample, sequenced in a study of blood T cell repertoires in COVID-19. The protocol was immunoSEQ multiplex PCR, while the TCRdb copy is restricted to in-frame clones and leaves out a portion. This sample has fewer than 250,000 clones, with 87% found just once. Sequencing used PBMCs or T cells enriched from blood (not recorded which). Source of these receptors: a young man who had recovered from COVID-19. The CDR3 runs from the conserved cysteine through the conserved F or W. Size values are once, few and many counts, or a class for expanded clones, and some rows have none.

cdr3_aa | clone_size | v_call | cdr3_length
CASSPGTGGSEKLFF | - | TRBV7-9 | 15
CASSLADSSYEQYF | - | TRBV6-5 | 14
CASNWGLGNQPQHF | - | TRBV28 | 14
CASSLNQRGRGADTQYF | - | TRBV7-2 | 17
CASSEGVSGRRVWETQYF | - | TRBV6-1 | 18
CATSDPTSLADTQYF | once | TRBV24-1 | 15
CASKRRTGTNYGYTF | - | TRBV2 | 15
CASSPDTEAFF | few | TRBV7-6 | 11
CASSDLSDTNYGYTF | - | TRBV5-1 | 15
CASRRPNTEAFF | - | TRBV13 | 12
CATLGGTGELFF | - | TRBV19 | 12
CASSFGSNQPQHF | - | TRBV28 | 13
CASSDFGGGRELFF | - | TRBV7-2 | 14
CASSLFVAGVPGELFF | - | TRBV7-7 | 16
CASSSGQGRVEQYF | - | TRBV5-4 | 14
CASRESGTTYNEQFF | once | TRBV28 | 15
CASSQETAYEQYF | - | TRBV4-2 | 13
CASSYSGQRYEQYF | - | TRBV6-5 | 14
CASSLTGGAHTEAFF | - | TRBV7-2 | 15
CASSPGSTEAFF | - | TRBV18 | 12
CASSFGWWTEAFF | - | TRBV12-3/TRBV12-4 | 13
CASSYGGVRSEQFF | - | TRBV6-5 | 14
CASSVKGANEQFF | - | TRBV11-3 | 13
CASSQAPVRNNQPQHF | - | TRBV3-1/TRBV3-2 | 16
CASTPVGSGSSNEQFF | - | TRBV19 | 16
CASSRTGEPYEQYF | once | TRBV5-1 | 14
CASSSTPQTGWSNEQFF | - | TRBV27 | 17
CASSSAGGFYEQYF | few | TRBV28 | 14
CASSLQSVAADTQYF | - | TRBV7-2 | 15
CASSPRMEEGETQYF | - | TRBV18 | 15
CASSLRGGGNQPQHF | - | TRBV28 | 15
CASRMGQGGTDTQYF | - | TRBV6-5 | 15
CASSPGLATDTQYF | - | TRBV5-4 | 14
CASSFGGSIETQYF | - | TRBV5-1 | 14
CASSPGTGGLTNQPQHF | once | TRBV6-6 | 17
CATPGGYNSPLHF | - | TRBV24-1 | 13
CASSFVLAEGMDTQYF | - | TRBV7-9 | 16
CAWSDRLNTEAFF | - | TRBV30 | 13
CATSDMRGEAFF | - | TRBV24-1 | 12
CASSFRGGDLAKNIQYF | - | TRBV7-9 | 17
CASSKGTGKYGYTF | - | TRBV25-1 | 14
CASSQDLDRLGYTF | - | TRBV4-2 | 14